This T cell receptor (beta chain) was sequenced for a study of OX40 agonist ivuxolimab in advanced cancers. Across the whole study: Prior anti-PD-1, anti-PD-L1 or anti-CTLA-4 therapy did not bar entry, and about 40% had some.

Only in-frame clones appear in the TCRdb table, and some are missing; sequencing was by immunoSEQ multiplex PCR. The sample shows some 98,000 clones, over 75% of them seen only once. CDR3 length: 15 residues. Germline CDR1 and CDR2: SGHVS and FQNEAQ. The J segment lost 3 bases and the V segment lost 5 bases, leaving 6 bases of the junction unmatched. The investigators sampled blood at baseline, at cycle 4 day 1, and at cycle 7 day 1. This clone was recorded only once. The clonotype was recovered from an adult with an advanced solid tumor such as melanoma, head and neck, liver or kidney cancer. Sample: CD4+ or CD8+ T cells sorted from blood, taken in a trial of the OX40 agonist ivuxolimab. The chain links TRBV7-8 to TRBJ2-7; 11 bases align to TRBD2. CDR3 in DNA: TGTGCCAGCAGCCACCCGACTAGCGGGATCTACGAGCAGTACTTC. Residues: CASSHPTSGIYEQYF.